What follows describes a single T cell receptor beta chain. The antigen remains unidentified. The CDR3 is made up of 13 amino acids. Germline V CDR1 and CDR2: MNHNS, SASEGT. The germline V and J ends were trimmed by 4 bases and 3 bases, with 9 bases remaining between them. The data derive from a study of blood T cells in healthy people across ages. Primers used in a second PCR of roughly 6 to 12 cycles were a sample-barcoded 5' primer and a J-beta primer mix. In TCRdb, the 5' RACE reads were re-called with MiXCR into one record per CDR3 protein. The sample records more than 1,000,000 distinct CDR3 sequences, approximately 25% being singletons. Overall study results and limits: Estimated diversity that came from one million T cells was considered an underestimate. More naive CD4+ cells and higher diversity marked long-lived donors relative to aged donors. Because donor CMV status was unknown, expanded clonotype changes were possibly confounded.

The sample was also linked to a second study, of T cells of mothers and their children. In that study: The TCR beta CDR3 read count exceeded 10 million for each mother and was approximately 3 million for each child.

The rearrangement joins TRBV6-1 to TRBJ1-1; no definite D call. The sequenced sample was blood. This sequence was found in a girl under 10 years old in good health. The CDR3 sequence: CASSVWEDTEAFF. In DNA, the CDR3 is TGTGCCAGCAGTGTCTGGGAGGACACTGAAGCTTTCTTT.